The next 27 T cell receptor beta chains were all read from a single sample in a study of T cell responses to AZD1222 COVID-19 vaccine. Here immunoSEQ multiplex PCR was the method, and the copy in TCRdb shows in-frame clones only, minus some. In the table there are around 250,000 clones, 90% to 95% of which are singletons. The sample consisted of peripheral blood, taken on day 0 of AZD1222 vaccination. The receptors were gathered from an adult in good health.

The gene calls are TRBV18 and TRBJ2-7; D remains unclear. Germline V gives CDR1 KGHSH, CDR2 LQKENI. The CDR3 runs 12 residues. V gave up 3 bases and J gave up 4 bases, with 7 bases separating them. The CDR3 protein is CASSPSVYEQYF. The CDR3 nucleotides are TGTGCCAGCTCACCGTCAGTGTACGAGCAGTACTTC.

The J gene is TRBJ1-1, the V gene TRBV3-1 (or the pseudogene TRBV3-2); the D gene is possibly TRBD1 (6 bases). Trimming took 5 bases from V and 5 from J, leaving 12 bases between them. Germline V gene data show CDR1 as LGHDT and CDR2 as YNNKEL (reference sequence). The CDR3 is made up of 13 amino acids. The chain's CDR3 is CASSSLGQTEAFF. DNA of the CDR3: TGTGCCAGCAGCTCCCTGGGACAAACTGAAGCTTTCTTT.

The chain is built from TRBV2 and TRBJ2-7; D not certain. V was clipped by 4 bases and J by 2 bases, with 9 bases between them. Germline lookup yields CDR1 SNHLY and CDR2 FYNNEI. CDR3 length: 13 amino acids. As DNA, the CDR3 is TGTGCCAGCAGTGTGTGGCAGACCTACGAGCAGTACTTC. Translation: CASSVWQTYEQYF.

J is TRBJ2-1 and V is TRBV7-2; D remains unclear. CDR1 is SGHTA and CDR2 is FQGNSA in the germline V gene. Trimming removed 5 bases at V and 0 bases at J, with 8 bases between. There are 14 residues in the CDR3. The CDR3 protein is CASSHAGSYNEQFF. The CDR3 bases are TGTGCCAGCAGCCATGCTGGCTCCTACAATGAGCAGTTCTTC.

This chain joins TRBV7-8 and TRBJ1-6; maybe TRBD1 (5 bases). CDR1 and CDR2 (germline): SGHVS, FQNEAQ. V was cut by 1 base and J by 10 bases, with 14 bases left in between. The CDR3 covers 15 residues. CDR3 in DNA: TGTGCCAGCAGCTTAGGCCCCAGGGTGCAATCACCCCTCCACTTT. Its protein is CASSLGPRVQSPLHF.

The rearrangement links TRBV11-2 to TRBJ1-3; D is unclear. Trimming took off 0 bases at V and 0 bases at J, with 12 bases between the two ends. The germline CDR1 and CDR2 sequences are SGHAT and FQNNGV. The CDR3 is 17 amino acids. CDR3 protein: CASSLDRLSDSGNTIYF. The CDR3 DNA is TGTGCCAGCAGCTTAGATCGTCTTTCCGACTCTGGAAACACCATATATTTT.

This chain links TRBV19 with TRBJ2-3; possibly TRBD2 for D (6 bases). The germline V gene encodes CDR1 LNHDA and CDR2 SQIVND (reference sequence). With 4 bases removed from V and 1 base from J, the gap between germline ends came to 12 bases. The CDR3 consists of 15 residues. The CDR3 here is CASSTRRGGTDTQYF. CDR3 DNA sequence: TGTGCCAGTAGTACCCGGAGGGGTGGCACAGATACGCAGTATTTT. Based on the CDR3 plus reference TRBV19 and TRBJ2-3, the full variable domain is DGGITQSPKYLFRKEGQNVTLSCEQNLNHDAMYWYRQDPGQGLRLIYYSQIVNDFQKGDIAEGYSVSREKKESFPLTVTSAQKNPTAFYLCASSTRRGGTDTQYFGPGTRLTVL.

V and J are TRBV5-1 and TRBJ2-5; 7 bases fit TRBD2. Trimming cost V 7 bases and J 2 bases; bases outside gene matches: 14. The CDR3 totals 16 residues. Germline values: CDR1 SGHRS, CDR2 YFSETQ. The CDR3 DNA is TGCGCCAGCGCCAATATCCCGCCGGGGGGACAAGAGACCCAGTACTTC. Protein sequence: CASANIPPGGQETQYF.

The CDR3 region has the DNA TGCGCCAGCAGCGCGGATGCCCTTACAGATAATGAAAAACTGTTTTTT. The encoded protein is CASSADALTDNEKLFF. The V call is TRBV5-1, the J call TRBJ1-4; D gene uncertain. Germline CDR1 reads SGHRS; CDR2 reads YFSETQ. V dropped 4 bases and J dropped 4 bases, with 17 bases sitting between them. This CDR3 has 16 residues.

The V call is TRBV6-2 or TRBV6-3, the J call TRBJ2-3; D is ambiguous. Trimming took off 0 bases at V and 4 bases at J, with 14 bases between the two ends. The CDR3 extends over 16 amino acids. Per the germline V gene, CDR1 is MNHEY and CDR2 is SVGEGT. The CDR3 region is CASSYSPHRMPDTQYF. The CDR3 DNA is TGTGCCAGCAGTTACTCGCCTCACCGTATGCCAGATACGCAGTATTTT.

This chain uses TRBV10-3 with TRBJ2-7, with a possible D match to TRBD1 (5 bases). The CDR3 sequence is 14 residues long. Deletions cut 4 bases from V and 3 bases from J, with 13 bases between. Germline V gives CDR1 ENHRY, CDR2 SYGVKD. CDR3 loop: CAISGKAGFYEQYF. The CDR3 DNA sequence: TGTGCCATCAGTGGAAAGGCAGGGTTCTACGAGCAGTACTTC.

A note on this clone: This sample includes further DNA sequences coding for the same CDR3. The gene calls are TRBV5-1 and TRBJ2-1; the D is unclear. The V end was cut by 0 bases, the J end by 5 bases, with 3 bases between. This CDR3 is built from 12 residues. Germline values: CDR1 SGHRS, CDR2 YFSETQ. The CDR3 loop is CASSLGHNEQFF. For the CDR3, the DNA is TGCGCCAGCAGCTTGGGTCACAATGAGCAGTTCTTC. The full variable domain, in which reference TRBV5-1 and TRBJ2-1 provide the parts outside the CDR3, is KAGVTQTPRYLIKTRGQQVTLSCSPISGHRSVSWYQQTPGQGLQFLFEYFSETQRNKGNFPGRFSGRQFSNSRSEMNVSTLELGDSALYLCASSLGHNEQFFGPGTRLTVL.

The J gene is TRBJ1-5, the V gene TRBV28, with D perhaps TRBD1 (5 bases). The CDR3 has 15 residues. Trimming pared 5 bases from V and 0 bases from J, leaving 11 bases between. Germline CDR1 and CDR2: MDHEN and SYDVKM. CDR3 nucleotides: TGTGCCAGCAGTGTGGGACGGTATAGCAATCAGCCCCAGCATTTT. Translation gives CASSVGRYSNQPQHF. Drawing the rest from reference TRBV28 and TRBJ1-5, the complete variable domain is DVKVTQSSRYLVKRTGEKVFLECVQDMDHENMFWYRQDPGLGLRLIYFSYDVKMKEKGDIPEGYSVSREKKERFSLILESASTNQTSMYLCASSVGRYSNQPQHFGDGTRLSIL.

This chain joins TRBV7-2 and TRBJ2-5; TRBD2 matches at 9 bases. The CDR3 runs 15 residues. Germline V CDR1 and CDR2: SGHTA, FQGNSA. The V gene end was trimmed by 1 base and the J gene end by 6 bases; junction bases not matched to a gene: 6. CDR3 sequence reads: CASSLGFSGSKTQYF. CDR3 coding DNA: TGTGCCAGCAGCTTAGGGTTTAGCGGGAGTAAGACCCAGTACTTC.

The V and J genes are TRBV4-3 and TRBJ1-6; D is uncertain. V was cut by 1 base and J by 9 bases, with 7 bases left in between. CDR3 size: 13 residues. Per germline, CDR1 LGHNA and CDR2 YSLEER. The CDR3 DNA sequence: TGCGCCAGCAGCCAAGCTTTCGGTTCACCCCTCCACTTT. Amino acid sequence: CASSQAFGSPLHF.

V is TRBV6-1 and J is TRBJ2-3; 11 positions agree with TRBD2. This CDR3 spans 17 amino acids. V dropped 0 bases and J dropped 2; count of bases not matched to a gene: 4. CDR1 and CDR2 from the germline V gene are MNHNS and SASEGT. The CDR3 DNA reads TGTGCCAGCAGTGAAGCGAATAGCGGGGGGGTCACAGATACGCAGTATTTT. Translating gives CASSEANSGGVTDTQYF.

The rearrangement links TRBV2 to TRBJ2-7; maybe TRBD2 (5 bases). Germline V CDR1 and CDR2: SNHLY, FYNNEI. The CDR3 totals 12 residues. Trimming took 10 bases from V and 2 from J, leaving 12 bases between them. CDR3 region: CATKEVPYEQYF. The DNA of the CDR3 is TGTGCCACCAAGGAGGTCCCCTACGAGCAGTACTTC.

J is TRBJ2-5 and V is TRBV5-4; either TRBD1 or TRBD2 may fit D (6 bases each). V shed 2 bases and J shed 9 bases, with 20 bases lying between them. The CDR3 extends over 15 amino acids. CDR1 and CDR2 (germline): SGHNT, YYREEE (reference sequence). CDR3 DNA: TGTGCCAGCAGCTTCTCACAGGGCCTGGCGGGACCCCAGTACTTC. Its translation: CASSFSQGLAGPQYF.

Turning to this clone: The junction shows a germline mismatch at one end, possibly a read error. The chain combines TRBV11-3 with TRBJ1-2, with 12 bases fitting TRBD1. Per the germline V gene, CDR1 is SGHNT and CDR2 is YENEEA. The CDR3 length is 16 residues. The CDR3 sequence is CASSLSGTGGNYGYNF. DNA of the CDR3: TGTGCCAGCAGCTTAAGTGGGACAGGGGGCAACTATGGCTACAACTTC. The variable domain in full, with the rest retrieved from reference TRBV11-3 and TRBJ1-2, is EAGVVQSPRYKIIEKKQPVAFWCNPISGHNTLYWYLQNLGQGPELLIRYENEEAVDDSQLPKDRFSAERLKGVDSTLKIQPAELGDSAVYLCASSLSGTGGNYGYNFGSGTRLTVV.

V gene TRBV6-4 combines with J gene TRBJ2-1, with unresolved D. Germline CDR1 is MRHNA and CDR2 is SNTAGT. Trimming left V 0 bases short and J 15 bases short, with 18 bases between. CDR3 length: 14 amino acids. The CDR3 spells CASSDSSRVGLPFF. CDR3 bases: TGTGCCAGCAGTGACTCCTCAAGGGTTGGGTTACCGTTCTTC.

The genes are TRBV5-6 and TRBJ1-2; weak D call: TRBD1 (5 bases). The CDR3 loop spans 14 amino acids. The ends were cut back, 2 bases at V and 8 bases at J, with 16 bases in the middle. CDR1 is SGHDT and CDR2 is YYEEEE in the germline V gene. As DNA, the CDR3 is TGTGCCAGCAGCTTAAAGGGACCGATCCTCGGCTACACCTTC. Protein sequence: CASSLKGPILGYTF.

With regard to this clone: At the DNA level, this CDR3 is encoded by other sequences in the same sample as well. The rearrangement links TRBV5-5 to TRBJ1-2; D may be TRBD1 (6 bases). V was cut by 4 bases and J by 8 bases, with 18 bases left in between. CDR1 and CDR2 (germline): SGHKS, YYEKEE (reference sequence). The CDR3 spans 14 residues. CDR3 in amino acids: CASSVGPPRGGYTF. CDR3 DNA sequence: TGTGCCAGCAGCGTCGGACCCCCCAGGGGCGGCTACACCTTC.

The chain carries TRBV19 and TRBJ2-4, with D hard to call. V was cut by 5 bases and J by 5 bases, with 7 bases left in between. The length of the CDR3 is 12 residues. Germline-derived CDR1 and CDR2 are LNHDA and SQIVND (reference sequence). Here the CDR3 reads CASSALENIQYF. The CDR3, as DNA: TGTGCCAGTAGTGCCTTAGAAAACATTCAGTACTTC.

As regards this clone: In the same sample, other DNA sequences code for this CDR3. The CDR3: CASSFSGNYGYTF. In DNA, the CDR3 is TGTGCCAGCAGTTTTAGCGGAAACTATGGCTACACCTTC. V usage is TRBV27 and J usage is TRBJ1-2; D is undetermined. This CDR3 spans 13 amino acids. The V gene's germline CDR1 is MNHEY and CDR2 SMNVEV (reference sequence). The V and J ends lost 3 bases and 2 bases respectively, with 7 bases between them.

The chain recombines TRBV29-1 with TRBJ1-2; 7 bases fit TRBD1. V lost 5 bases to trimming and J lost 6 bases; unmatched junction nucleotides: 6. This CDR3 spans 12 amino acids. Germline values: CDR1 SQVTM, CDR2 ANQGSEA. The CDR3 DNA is TGCAGCGTTTACTCTCAGGGGGATGGCTACACCTTC. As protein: CSVYSQGDGYTF.

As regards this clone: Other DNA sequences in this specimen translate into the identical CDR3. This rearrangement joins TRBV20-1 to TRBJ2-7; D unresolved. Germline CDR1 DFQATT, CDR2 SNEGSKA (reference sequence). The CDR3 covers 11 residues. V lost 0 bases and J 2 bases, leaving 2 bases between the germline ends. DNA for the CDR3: TGCAGTGCTAGAGATACCTACGAGCAGTACTTC. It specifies CSARDTYEQYF.

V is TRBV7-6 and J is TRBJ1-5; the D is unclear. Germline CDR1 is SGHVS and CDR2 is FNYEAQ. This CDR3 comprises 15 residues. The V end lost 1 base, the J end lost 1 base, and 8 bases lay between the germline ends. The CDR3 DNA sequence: TGTGCCAGCAGCTTAGGGGTCGGGAGCAATCAGCCCCAGCATTTT. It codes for CASSLGVGSNQPQHF.